The T cell receptor beta chain under discussion was sequenced for a study of blood T cell repertoires in COVID-19 (dated by TCRdb to about 2020). Background on the whole study: Collaborator samples came from the United States, Italy and Spain and covered acute and convalescent phases of COVID-19. The material from the prospective study consisted of cDNA or gDNA derived from T cells, B-cell-depleted T cells, or PBMCs. The dataset comprised deeply sampled blood TCRbeta repertoires from subjects exposed to, actively infected with, or recovered from COVID-19. The repertoires were released in a freely available public database intended as a resource for research on the immune response to SARS-CoV-2. Samples were obtained from the ongoing ImmuneRACE study (first 160 participants) and from about 1,300 subjects provided by 6 global collaborators. Sample metadata almost always included a de-identified subject ID, COVID-19 status, age in years and sex. HLA class I and class II types, where available, came from metadata supplied by the sample provider rather than from assay-based typing. Study-wide findings and limitations: How much clinical and demographic metadata was included differed by source and by participant, and the metadata was provided uncurated.

Here V drops 8 bases and J drops 5 bases, and the junction holds 6 bases not matched to any gene. From the germline V gene, CDR1 is SNHLY and CDR2 is FYNNEI. Spanning cysteine to phenylalanine, the CDR3 consists of 14 amino acids. The entry retains the CDR3 DNA only, 42 bases that are in frame from base 1. Collaborating institutions collected whole blood in K2EDTA tubes following their own protocols. Collaborator samples were shipped for TCRbeta analysis as frozen whole blood, isolated PBMCs, or DNA extracted from either sample type. Concerning this clone itself: There is no known antigen for this receptor. Base qualities are missing; no much larger clone stands one base away.

The immunoSEQ Assay, a bias-controlled multiplex PCR, was used to amplify TCRbeta CDR3 regions from genomic DNA. The authors' analysis ran thus. Within the assay, amplification of reference gene primers was used to estimate how many nucleated cells each sample contained. To quantify the absolute abundance of each unique TCRbeta CDR3 rearrangement, sequence reads were collapsed and filtered. For each sample, productive Simpson clonality was calculated as the square root of Simpson's diversity index across productive rearrangements. TCRdb took over this immuneACCESS table, retaining in-frame rearrangements with V and J assigned. Such tables are incomplete; in checked studies, under half of the missing clones stem from an unresolved V gene, and the remainder is unexplained. That table is the source of V, J and clone size, and D and trimming were worked out from the DNA. This sample holds tens of thousands of clones; about nine tenths were observed only once. The ten largest clones represent about 2.5% of the sample.

Sequences were obtained from peripheral blood. This receptor was identified in a man between 50 and 59 years old with acute or convalescent COVID-19. The sequence joins TRBV2 to TRBJ1-6, with 7 central nucleotides matching TRBD1. CDR3 loop: CASGGDRNNSPLHF. The nucleotide sequence is TGTGCCAGCGGTGGGGACAGAAATAATTCACCCCTCCACTTT.